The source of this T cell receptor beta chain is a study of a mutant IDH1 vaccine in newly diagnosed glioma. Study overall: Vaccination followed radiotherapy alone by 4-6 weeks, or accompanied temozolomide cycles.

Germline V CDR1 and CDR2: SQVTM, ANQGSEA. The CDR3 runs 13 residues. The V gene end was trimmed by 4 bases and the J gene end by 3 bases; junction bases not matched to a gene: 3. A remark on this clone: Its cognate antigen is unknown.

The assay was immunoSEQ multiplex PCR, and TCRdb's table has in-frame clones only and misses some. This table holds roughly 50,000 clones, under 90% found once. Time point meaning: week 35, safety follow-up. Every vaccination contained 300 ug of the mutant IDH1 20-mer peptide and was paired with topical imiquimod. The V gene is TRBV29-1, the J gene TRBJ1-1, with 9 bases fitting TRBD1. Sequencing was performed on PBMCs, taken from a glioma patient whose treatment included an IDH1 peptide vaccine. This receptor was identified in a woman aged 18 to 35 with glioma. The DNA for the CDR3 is TGCAGCGTTGCGACAGGGGGGGACACTGAAGCTTTCTTT. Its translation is CSVATGGDTEAFF.